Below are 11 T cell receptor beta chains sequenced from a single sample in a study of cytomegalovirus exposure and HLA in healthy donors. 60 Vbeta and 13 Jbeta primers were used in PCR. Produced via immunoSEQ multiplex PCR; TCRdb's table is partial and in-frame only. This table holds some 150,000 clones, more than 80% found once. Sequencing used PBMCs. The receptors were sampled from a woman aged 45-65 years in good health and CMV-seronegative.

The chain couples TRBV5-1 to TRBJ2-7, with a weak D call TRBD1 (7 bases). The CDR3 loop spans 14 amino acids. Between the trimmed V and J ends, which lost 6 bases and 6 bases, there was a span of 19 bases. CDR1 SGHRS and CDR2 YFSETQ come from the germline V gene. The CDR3 loop is CASTLDRAAGEQYF. In nucleotides, the CDR3 is TGCGCCAGCACCCTCGACAGGGCAGCGGGCGAGCAGTACTTC.

The V call is TRBV2, the J call TRBJ1-1, with D perhaps matching TRBD1 (5 bases). The CDR3 is 14 amino acids. The germline CDR1 and CDR2 sequences are SNHLY and FYNNEI. The V end was cut by 0 bases, the J end by 4 bases, with 9 bases between. CDR3 nucleotides: TGTGCCAGCAGTGAAGCTGGCAGGGCCACTGAAGCTTTCTTT. This gives the protein CASSEAGRATEAFF.

This clone was recorded only once. This chain links TRBV2 with TRBJ1-5; D is undetermined. The CDR3 sequence is 13 residues long. V lost 7 bases, J lost 3 bases, and 10 bases lay in between. Germline CDR1 SNHLY, CDR2 FYNNEI. The CDR3 DNA reads TGTGCCAGCAACAGAGCCTCCAATCAGCCCCAGCATTTT. This translates into CASNRASNQPQHF.

This chain uses TRBV18 with TRBJ2-2, with TRBD1 matching 7 bases. Per the germline V gene, CDR1 is KGHSH and CDR2 is LQKENI. Losses at the gene ends were 3 bases for V and 0 bases for J; bases not matched to a gene: 4. The CDR3 has 16 amino acids. The CDR3 coding sequence is TGTGCCAGCTCACCGGACAGGACAGCGAACACCGGGGAGCTGTTTTTT. Amino acid sequence: CASSPDRTANTGELFF.

V usage is TRBV5-4 and J usage is TRBJ1-4; no reliable D call. CDR3 size: 15 residues. Trimming stripped 4 bases from V and 2 bases from J, with 12 bases between. Germline V gene data show CDR1 as SGHNT and CDR2 as YYREEE (reference sequence). CDR3 sequence reads: CASSVNSGTNEKLFF. CDR3 bases: TGTGCCAGCAGCGTTAACAGTGGGACTAATGAAAAACTGTTTTTT.

V gene TRBV6-1 combines with J gene TRBJ2-6; D unclear. The CDR3 loop spans 13 amino acids. CDR1 and CDR2 (germline): MNHNS, SASEGT. Trimming took 3 bases from V and 4 from J, leaving 4 bases between them. The CDR3 is CASSDRGANVLTF. Here the CDR3 DNA reads TGTGCCAGCAGTGATAGAGGGGCCAACGTCCTGACTTTC.

The table lists this clone with a count of one. This chain joins TRBV6-5 and TRBJ2-4, with 12 bases matching TRBD1. V shed 0 bases and J 7 bases; nucleotides not matched to a gene: 4. The CDR3 has 16 amino acids. Germline V gene lookup returns CDR1 MNHEY and CDR2 SVGAGI. The CDR3 spells CASSYSRDRGRNIQYF. CDR3 DNA sequence: TGTGCCAGCAGTTACTCGAGGGACAGGGGGCGCAACATTCAGTACTTC.

The chain carries TRBV10-1 and TRBJ2-7, with 9 bases matching TRBD2. CDR3 size: 19 residues. Germline V gene lookup returns CDR1 WNHNN and CDR2 SYGVQD (reference sequence). V shed 5 bases, J shed 1 base, and the junction held 18 bases outside the gene matches. CDR3 sequence: CASSLSISLISGSSYEQYF. DNA of the CDR3: TGCGCCAGCAGTCTAAGTATCTCCCTTATTAGCGGGAGTTCCTACGAGCAGTACTTC.

The chain employs TRBV19 and TRBJ2-1, with TRBD2 matching over 10 bases. Germline CDR1 and CDR2: LNHDA and SQIVND (reference sequence). There are 16 residues in the CDR3. Trimming cost V 6 bases and J 5 bases; bases outside gene matches: 10. CDR3 sequence reads: CASSRTGLARNNEQFF. CDR3 nucleotide sequence: TGTGCCAGTAGCCGAACGGGACTAGCGAGAAACAATGAGCAGTTCTTC.

V is TRBV9 and J is TRBJ1-2; maybe TRBD1 (5 bases). The CDR3 is 15 residues long. V lost 0 bases and J 4 bases, leaving 13 bases between the germline ends. Germline V gene data show CDR1 as SGDLS and CDR2 as YYNGEE. The CDR3 DNA reads as TGTGCCAGCAGCGTAGAAGGAGGGGCGAGCTATGGCTACACCTTC. This encodes CASSVEGGASYGYTF.

The CDR3 DNA reads as TGTGCCAGCAGCTTGGCGGGAGTCTGGGAGCAGTTCTTC. Its translation: CASSLAGVWEQFF. The V gene is TRBV7-9, the J gene TRBJ2-1; TRBD2 agrees at 7 bases. This CDR3 is 13 amino acids long. The J segment lost 10 bases and the V segment lost 3 bases, leaving 6 bases of the junction unmatched. Germline values: CDR1 SEHNR, CDR2 FQNEAQ (reference sequence). The full variable domain, with the rest looked up from reference TRBV7-9 and TRBJ2-1, is DTGVSQNPRHKITKRGQNVTFRCDPISEHNRLYWYRQTLGQGPEFLTYFQNEAQLEKSRLLSDRFSAERPKGSFSTLEIQRTEQGDSAMYLCASSLAGVWEQFFGPGTRLTVL.